This T cell receptor (beta chain) was recorded in a study of shared clonotypes between healthy human individuals. The germline V gene encodes CDR1 SGDLS and CDR2 YYNGEE. The CDR3 is 17 amino acids. Trimming cost V 3 bases and J 2 bases; bases outside gene matches: 8. Data came from immunoSEQ multiplex PCR; TCRdb stores just in-frame clones and leaves some out. The table has some 200,000 clones, about 68% seen once. Material for sequencing was memory CD4+ T cells sorted from blood. Indicated subset: CD45RA-negative fraction. The TCR originated in a man aged 25 to 40 in good health. The chain has TRBV9 and TRBJ2-6; 7 positions agree with TRBD1. CDR3 DNA: TGTGCCAGCAGCGAGATTACAGGGGCCCCTGGGGCCAACGTCCTGACTTTC. Its protein product is CASSEITGAPGANVLTF.